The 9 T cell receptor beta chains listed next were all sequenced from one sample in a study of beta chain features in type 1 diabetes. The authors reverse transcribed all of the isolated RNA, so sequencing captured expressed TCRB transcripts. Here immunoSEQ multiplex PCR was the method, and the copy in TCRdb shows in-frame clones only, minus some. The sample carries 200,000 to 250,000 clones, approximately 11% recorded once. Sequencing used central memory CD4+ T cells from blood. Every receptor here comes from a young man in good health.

Here the CDR3 reads CASSVESGRGPLSTDTQYF. The CDR3 DNA follows: TGTGCCAGCAGCGTAGAGTCAGGGAGGGGCCCCCTTAGCACAGATACGCAGTATTTT. The gene calls are TRBV9 and TRBJ2-3, with 7 bases identical to TRBD2. The CDR3 is 19 residues long. V lost 0 bases to trimming and J lost 0 bases; unmatched junction nucleotides: 13. Germline values: CDR1 SGDLS, CDR2 YYNGEE.

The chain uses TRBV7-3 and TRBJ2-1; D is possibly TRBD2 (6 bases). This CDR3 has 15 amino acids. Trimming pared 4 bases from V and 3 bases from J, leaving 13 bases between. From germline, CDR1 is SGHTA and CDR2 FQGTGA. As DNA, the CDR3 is TGTGCCAGCAGCTACCTGGGGGGTAGCTACAATGAGCAGTTCTTC. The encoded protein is CASSYLGGSYNEQFF.

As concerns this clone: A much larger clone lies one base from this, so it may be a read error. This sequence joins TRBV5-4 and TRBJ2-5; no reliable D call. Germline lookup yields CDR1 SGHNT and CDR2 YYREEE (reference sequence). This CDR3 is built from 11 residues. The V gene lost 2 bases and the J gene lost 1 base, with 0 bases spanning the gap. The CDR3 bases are TGTGCCAGCAGCTTCCAAGAGACCCAGTACTTC. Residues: CASSFQETQYF.

CDR3 residues: CSVVSGSETQYF. CDR3 sequence (DNA): TGCAGCGTTGTTTCCGGGAGTGAGACCCAGTACTTC. The chain links TRBV29-1 to TRBJ2-5; D is perhaps TRBD2 (6 bases). The CDR3 has 12 residues. CDR1 is SQVTM and CDR2 is ANQGSEA in the germline V gene. Deletions cut 4 bases from V and 5 bases from J, with 11 bases between.

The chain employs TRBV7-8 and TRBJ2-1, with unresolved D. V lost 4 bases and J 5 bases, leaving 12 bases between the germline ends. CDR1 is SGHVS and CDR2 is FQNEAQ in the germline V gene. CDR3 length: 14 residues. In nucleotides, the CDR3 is TGTGCCAGCAGCTCCGATAGAGGCGACAATGAGCAGTTCTTC. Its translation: CASSSDRGDNEQFF.

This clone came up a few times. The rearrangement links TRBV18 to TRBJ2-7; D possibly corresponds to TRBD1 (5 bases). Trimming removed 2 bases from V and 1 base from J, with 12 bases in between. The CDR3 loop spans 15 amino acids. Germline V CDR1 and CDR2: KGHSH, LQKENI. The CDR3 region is CASSPGPGWSYEQYF. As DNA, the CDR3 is TGTGCCAGCTCACCAGGGCCAGGGTGGTCCTACGAGCAGTACTTC.

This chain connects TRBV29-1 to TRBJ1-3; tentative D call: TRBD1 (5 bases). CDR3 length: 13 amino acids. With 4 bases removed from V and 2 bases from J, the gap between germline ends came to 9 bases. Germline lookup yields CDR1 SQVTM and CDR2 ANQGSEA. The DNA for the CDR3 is TGCAGCGTTGTTCCCAGGGCTGGAAACACCATATATTTT. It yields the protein CSVVPRAGNTIYF.

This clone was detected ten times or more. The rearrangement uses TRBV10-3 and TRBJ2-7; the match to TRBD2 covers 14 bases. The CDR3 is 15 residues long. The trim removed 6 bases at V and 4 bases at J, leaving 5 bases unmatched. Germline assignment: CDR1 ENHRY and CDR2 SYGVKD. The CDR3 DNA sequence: TGTGCCATCAGGACTAGCGGGAGGGCCACATACGAGCAGTACTTC. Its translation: CAIRTSGRATYEQYF.

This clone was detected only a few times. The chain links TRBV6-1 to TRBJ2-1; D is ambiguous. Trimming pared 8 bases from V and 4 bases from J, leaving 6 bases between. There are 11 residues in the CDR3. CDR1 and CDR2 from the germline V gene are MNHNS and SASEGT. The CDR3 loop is CASREYNEQFF. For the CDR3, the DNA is TGTGCCAGCCGCGAGTACAATGAGCAGTTCTTC.